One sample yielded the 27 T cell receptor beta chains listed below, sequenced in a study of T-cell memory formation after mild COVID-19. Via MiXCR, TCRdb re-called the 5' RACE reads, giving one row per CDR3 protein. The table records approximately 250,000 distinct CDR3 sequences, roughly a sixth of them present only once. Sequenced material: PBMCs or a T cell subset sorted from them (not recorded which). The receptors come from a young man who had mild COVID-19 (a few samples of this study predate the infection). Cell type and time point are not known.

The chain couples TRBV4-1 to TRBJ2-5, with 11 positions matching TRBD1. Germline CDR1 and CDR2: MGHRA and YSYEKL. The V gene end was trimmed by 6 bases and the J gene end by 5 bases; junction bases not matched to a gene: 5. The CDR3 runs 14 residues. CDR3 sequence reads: CASRRDRGWETQYF. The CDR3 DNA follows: TGCGCCAGCAGGAGGGACAGGGGGTGGGAGACCCAGTACTTC.

The CDR3, as DNA: TGTGCCAGCAGCGCCCCACATGGACAGGGGATCAGTGGCTACACCTTC. Translation: CASSAPHGQGISGYTF. The rearrangement uses TRBV7-3 and TRBJ1-2; 9 nucleotides match TRBD1. Germline-derived CDR1 and CDR2 are SGHTA and FQGTGA. V lost 5 bases, J lost 7 bases, and 14 bases stayed unmatched. The CDR3 length is 16 residues. Combining the CDR3 with reference TRBV7-3 and TRBJ1-2 gives the whole variable domain GAGVSQTPSNKVTEKGKYVELRCDPISGHTALYWYRQSLGQGPEFLIYFQGTGAADDSGLPNDRFFAVRPEGSVSTLKIQRTERGDSAVYLCASSAPHGQGISGYTFGSGTRLTVV.

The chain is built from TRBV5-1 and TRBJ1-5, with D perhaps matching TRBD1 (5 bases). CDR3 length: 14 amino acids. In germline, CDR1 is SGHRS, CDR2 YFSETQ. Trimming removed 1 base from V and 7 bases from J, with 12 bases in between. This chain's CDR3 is CASSLNGDGQPQHF. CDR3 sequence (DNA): TGCGCCAGCAGCTTGAACGGGGACGGGCAGCCCCAGCATTTT.

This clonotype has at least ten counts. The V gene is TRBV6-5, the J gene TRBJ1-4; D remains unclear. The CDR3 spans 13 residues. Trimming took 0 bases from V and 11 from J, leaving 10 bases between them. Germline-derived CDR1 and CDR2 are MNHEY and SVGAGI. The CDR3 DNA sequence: TGTGCCAGCAGTTACTCGACGGCGGGGAAACTGTTTTTT. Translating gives CASSYSTAGKLFF.

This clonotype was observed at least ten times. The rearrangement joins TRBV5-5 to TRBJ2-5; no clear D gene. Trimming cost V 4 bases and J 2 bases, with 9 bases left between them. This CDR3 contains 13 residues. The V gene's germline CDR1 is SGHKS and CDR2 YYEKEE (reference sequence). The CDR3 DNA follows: TGTGCCAGCAGCCCCTACGCTCAAGAGACCCAGTACTTC. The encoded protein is CASSPYAQETQYF.

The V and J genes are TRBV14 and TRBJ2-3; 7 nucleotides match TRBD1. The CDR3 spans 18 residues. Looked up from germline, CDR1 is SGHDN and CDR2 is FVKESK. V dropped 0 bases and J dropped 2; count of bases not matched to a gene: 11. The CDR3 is CASSQDGPGQLLTDTQYF. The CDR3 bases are TGTGCCAGCAGCCAAGATGGCCCGGGACAGCTACTCACAGATACGCAGTATTTT. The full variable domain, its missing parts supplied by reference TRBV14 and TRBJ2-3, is EAGVTQFPSHSVIEKGQTVTLRCDPISGHDNLYWYRRVMGKEIKFLLHFVKESKQDESGMPNNRFLAERTGGTYSTLKVQPAELEDSGVYFCASSQDGPGQLLTDTQYFGPGTRLTVL.

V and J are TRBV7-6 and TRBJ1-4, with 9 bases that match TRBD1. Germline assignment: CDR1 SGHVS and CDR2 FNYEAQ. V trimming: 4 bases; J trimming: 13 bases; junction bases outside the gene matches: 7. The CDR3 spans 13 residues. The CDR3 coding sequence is TGTGCCAGCAGCTCTAGCGGACAGGGGCGACTGTTTTTT. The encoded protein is CASSSSGQGRLFF.

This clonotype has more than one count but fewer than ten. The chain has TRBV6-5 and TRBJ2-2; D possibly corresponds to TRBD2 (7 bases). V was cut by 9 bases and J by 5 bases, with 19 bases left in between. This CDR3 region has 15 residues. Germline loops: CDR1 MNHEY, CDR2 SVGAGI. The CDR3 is CASRRGRGWTGELFF. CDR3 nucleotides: TGTGCCAGTCGCCGGGGGCGGGGGTGGACCGGGGAGCTGTTTTTT.

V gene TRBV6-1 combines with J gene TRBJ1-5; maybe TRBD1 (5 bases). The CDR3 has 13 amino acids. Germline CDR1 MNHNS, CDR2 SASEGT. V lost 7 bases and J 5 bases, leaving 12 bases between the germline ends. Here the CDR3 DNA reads TGTGCCAGCAATGGGGGGTTACATCAGCCCCAGCATTTT. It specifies CASNGGLHQPQHF.

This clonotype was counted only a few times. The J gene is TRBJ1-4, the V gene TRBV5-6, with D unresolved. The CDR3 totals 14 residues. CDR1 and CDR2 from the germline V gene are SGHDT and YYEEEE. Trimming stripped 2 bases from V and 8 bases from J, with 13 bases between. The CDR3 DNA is TGTGCCAGCAGCTTCCGACCTCTTGTAGAAAAACTGTTTTTT. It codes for CASSFRPLVEKLFF.

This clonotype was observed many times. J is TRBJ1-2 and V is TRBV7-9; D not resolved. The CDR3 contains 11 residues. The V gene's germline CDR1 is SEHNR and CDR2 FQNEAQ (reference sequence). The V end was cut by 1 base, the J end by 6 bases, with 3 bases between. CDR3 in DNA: TGTGCCAGCAGCTTAGTGGATGGCTACACCTTC. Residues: CASSLVDGYTF.

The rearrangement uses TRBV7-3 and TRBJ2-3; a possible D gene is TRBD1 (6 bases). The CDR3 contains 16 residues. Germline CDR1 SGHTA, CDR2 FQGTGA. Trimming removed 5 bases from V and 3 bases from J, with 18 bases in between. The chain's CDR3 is CASSRAGAGGTDTQYF. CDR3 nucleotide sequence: TGTGCCAGCAGCCGGGCAGGGGCGGGTGGGACAGATACGCAGTATTTT.

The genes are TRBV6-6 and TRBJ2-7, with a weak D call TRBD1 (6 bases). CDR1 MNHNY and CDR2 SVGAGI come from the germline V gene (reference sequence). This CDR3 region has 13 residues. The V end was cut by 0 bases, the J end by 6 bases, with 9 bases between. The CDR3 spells CASSYSNRAEQYV. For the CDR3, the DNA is TGTGCCAGCAGTTACTCGAACAGGGCCGAGCAGTACGTC.

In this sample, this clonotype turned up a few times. The CDR3 loop is CASSLGFGFSGGEQFF. For the CDR3, the DNA is TGTGCCAGCAGCTTAGGATTCGGTTTTAGCGGGGGAGAGCAGTTCTTC. The rearrangement uses TRBV7-3 and TRBJ2-1, with 9 positions matching TRBD2. With 2 bases clipped from V and 10 bases from J, the junction kept 12 bases outside the gene matches. The CDR3 spans 16 residues. Germline-derived CDR1 and CDR2 are SGHTA and FQGTGA. The full variable domain, its missing parts supplied by reference TRBV7-3 and TRBJ2-1, is GAGVSQTPSNKVTEKGKYVELRCDPISGHTALYWYRQSLGQGPEFLIYFQGTGAADDSGLPNDRFFAVRPEGSVSTLKIQRTERGDSAVYLCASSLGFGFSGGEQFFGPGTRLTVL.

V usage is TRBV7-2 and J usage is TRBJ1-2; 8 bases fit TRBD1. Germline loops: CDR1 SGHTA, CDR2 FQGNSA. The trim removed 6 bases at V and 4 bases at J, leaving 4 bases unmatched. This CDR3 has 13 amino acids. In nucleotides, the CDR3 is TGTGCCAGCAGACCAGGGGGCGCCTATGGCTACACCTTC. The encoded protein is CASRPGGAYGYTF.

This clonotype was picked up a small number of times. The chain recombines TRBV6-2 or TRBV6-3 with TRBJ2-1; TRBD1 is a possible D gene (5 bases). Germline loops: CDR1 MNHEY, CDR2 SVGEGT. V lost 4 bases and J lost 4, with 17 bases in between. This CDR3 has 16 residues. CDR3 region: CASSFIQGVTYNEQFF. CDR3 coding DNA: TGTGCCAGCAGTTTCATCCAAGGGGTAACTTACAATGAGCAGTTCTTC.

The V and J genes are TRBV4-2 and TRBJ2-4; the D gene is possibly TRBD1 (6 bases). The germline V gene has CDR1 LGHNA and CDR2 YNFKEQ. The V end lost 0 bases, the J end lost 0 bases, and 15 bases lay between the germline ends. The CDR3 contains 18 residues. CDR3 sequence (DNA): TGTGCCAGCAGCCAAGATGGGCAGGGGACACTAGCCAAAAACATTCAGTACTTC. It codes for CASSQDGQGTLAKNIQYF.

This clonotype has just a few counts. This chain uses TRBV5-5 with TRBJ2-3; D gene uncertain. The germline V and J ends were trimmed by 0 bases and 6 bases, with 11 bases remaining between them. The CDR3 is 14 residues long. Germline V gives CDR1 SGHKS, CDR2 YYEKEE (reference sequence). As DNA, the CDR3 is TGTGCCAGCAGCTTGGGGCTACTCGGTGATACGCAGTATTTT. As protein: CASSLGLLGDTQYF.

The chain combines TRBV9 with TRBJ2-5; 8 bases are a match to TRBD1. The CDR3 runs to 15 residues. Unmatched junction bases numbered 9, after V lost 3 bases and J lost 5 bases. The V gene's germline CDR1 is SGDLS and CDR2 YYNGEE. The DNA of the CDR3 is TGTGCCAGCAGCGACGGACAGGGAGCCGAGGAGACCCAGTACTTC. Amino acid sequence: CASSDGQGAEETQYF.

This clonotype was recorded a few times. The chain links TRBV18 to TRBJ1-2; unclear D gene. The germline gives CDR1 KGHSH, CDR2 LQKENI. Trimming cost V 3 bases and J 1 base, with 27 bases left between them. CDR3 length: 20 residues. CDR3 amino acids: CASSPDGARLRSAFNYGYTF. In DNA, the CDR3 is TGTGCCAGCTCACCGGACGGAGCACGCCTGAGATCAGCTTTTAACTATGGCTACACCTTC.

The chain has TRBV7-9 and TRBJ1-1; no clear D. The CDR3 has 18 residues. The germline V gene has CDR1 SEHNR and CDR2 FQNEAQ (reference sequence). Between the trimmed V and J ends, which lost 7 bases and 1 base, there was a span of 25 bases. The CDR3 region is CASIRPNSEPRGNTEAFF. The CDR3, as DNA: TGTGCCAGCATCCGACCCAATTCGGAGCCGCGGGGGAACACTGAAGCTTTCTTT. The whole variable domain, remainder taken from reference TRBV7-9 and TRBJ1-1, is DTGVSQNPRHKITKRGQNVTFRCDPISEHNRLYWYRQTLGQGPEFLTYFQNEAQLEKSRLLSDRFSAERPKGSFSTLEIQRTEQGDSAMYLCASIRPNSEPRGNTEAFFGQGTRLTVV.

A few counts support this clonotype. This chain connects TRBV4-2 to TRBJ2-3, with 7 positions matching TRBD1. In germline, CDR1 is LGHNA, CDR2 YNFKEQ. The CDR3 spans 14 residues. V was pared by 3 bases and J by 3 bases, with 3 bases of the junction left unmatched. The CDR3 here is CASSQRTGTDTQYF. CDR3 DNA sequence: TGTGCCAGCAGCCAGCGGACAGGAACAGATACGCAGTATTTT.

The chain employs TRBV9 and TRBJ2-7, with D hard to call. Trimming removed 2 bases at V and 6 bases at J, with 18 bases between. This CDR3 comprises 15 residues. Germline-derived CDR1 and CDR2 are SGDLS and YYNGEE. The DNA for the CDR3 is TGTGCCAGCAGCGTCGATCTTACCCCCTCCGGCGAGCAGTACTTC. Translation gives CASSVDLTPSGEQYF.

The chain's CDR3 is CAISLSDGQPQHF. The CDR3 DNA reads TGTGCCATCAGTCTGTCGGACGGTCAGCCCCAGCATTTT. This sequence joins TRBV10-3 and TRBJ1-5; D call uncertain. V was cut by 5 bases and J by 6 bases, with 11 bases left in between. Germline V gene lookup returns CDR1 ENHRY and CDR2 SYGVKD. The CDR3 covers 13 residues.

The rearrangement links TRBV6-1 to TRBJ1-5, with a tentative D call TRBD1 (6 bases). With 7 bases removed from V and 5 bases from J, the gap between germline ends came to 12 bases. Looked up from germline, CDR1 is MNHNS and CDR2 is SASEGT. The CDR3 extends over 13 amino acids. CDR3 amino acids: CASTGEGDQPQHF. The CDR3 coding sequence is TGTGCCAGCACCGGGGAGGGGGATCAGCCCCAGCATTTT.

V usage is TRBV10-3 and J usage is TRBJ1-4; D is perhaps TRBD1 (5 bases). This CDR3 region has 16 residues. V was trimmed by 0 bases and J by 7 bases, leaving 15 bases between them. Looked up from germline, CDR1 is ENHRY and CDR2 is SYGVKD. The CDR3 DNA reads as TGTGCCATCAGTGAGTCAAGAGACAGTGTCGGTGAAAAACTGTTTTTT. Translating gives CAISESRDSVGEKLFF.

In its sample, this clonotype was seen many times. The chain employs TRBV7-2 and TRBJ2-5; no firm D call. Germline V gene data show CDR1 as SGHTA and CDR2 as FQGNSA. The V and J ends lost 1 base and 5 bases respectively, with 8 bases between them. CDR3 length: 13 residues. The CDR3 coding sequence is TGTGCCAGCAGCTTAGTCGTCCGTGAGACCCAGTACTTC. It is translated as CASSLVVRETQYF.